Below, 10 T cell receptor beta chains from the same sample are listed, as sequenced in a study of T cell responses to AZD1222 COVID-19 vaccine. TCRdb keeps only in-frame clones here, not all; method: immunoSEQ multiplex PCR. This sample has approximately 130,000 clones, with over 90% found just once. The sample consisted of peripheral blood, taken on day 0 of AZD1222 vaccination. The receptors originated from an adult in good health.

V and J are TRBV6-6 and TRBJ2-6; D unclear. Deletions cut 2 bases from V and 2 bases from J, with 4 bases between. The CDR3 loop spans 14 amino acids. Germline loops: CDR1 MNHNY, CDR2 SVGAGI (reference sequence). CDR3 residues: CASSYRAGANVLTF. CDR3 in DNA: TGTGCCAGCAGTTACAGGGCTGGGGCCAACGTCCTGACTTTC.

The rearrangement links TRBV10-3 to TRBJ2-1; D remains unclear. The V gene lost 3 bases and the J gene lost 4 bases, with 4 bases spanning the gap. The CDR3 has 12 residues. CDR1 is ENHRY, CDR2 SYGVKD, per germline. The CDR3 DNA is TGTGCCATCAGTGAACAGTACAATGAGCAGTTCTTC. Translated: CAISEQYNEQFF.

This clone came up a few times. The chain uses TRBV4-2 and TRBJ2-3; 8 nucleotides line up with TRBD2. Per the germline V gene, CDR1 is LGHNA and CDR2 is YNFKEQ. V was pared by 1 base and J by 1 base, with 4 bases of the junction left unmatched. The CDR3 consists of 16 residues. The CDR3, as DNA: TGTGCCAGCAGCCAAGCGGCGCGGGGGGGCACAGATACGCAGTATTTT. Translation gives CASSQAARGGTDTQYF.

Remarks on this clone: A read error may produce the germline difference seen at one junction end. The chain uses TRBV15 and TRBJ2-1, with D tentatively TRBD2 (5 bases). The CDR3 covers 11 residues. From germline, CDR1 is LNHNV and CDR2 YYDKDF (reference sequence). CDR3 nucleotide sequence: TGTGCCACCAGCAGCCCCGGGAAGATGATCTTC. Protein product: CATSSPGKMIF.

The genes are TRBV27 and TRBJ1-1; TRBD1 might be the D (6 bases). CDR1 MNHEY and CDR2 SMNVEV come from the germline V gene (reference sequence). V was pared by 8 bases and J by 3 bases, with 19 bases between. The CDR3 contains 15 residues. DNA of the CDR3: TGTGCCAGCTCCCGAGGGGGAGGGTCGCACACTGAAGCTTTCTTT. Protein: CASSRGGGSHTEAFF.

This clone was detected only once. This chain joins TRBV7-9 and TRBJ2-7, with D tentatively TRBD2 (7 bases). Trimming took off 5 bases at V and 3 bases at J, with 17 bases between the two ends. CDR1 and CDR2 (germline): SEHNR, FQNEAQ (reference sequence). The CDR3 is 15 amino acids. The CDR3 DNA follows: TGTGCCAGCAGCACGGAAGGGGGGGCCAACTACGAGCAGTACTTC. The encoded protein is CASSTEGGANYEQYF.

The chain combines TRBV19 with TRBJ2-3; 11 bases match TRBD2. Trimming removed 4 bases from V and 1 base from J; junction bases left unmatched: 4. Germline CDR1 and CDR2: LNHDA and SQIVND (reference sequence). The length of the CDR3 is 16 residues. In DNA form, the CDR3 reads TGTGCCAGTAGTAGCCAGACTAGCGGGGGCACAGATACGCAGTATTTT. Protein product: CASSSQTSGGTDTQYF.

The rearrangement joins TRBV7-9 to TRBJ1-5, with D maybe TRBD1 (5 bases). V lost 8 bases and J 7 bases, leaving 15 bases between the germline ends. Germline V lookup: CDR1 SEHNR, CDR2 FQNEAQ (reference sequence). This CDR3 region has 13 residues. The CDR3 is CASQRGTLQPQHF. In DNA form, the CDR3 reads TGTGCCAGCCAACGGGGGACCCTGCAGCCCCAGCATTTT.

This chain links TRBV7-9 with TRBJ1-1, with D unresolved. The germline gives CDR1 SEHNR, CDR2 FQNEAQ (reference sequence). This CDR3 has 13 residues. Deletions cut 2 bases from V and 7 bases from J, with 11 bases between. The CDR3 loop is CASSLRLADEAFF. The CDR3 coding sequence is TGTGCCAGCAGCTTACGGTTGGCAGATGAAGCTTTCTTT.

This chain links TRBV5-1 with TRBJ1-1; 7 positions agree with TRBD1. Trimming took 5 bases from V and 3 from J; bases not matched to a gene: 10. The CDR3 consists of 15 residues. In germline, CDR1 is SGHRS, CDR2 YFSETQ. CDR3 sequence reads: CASRYTGTADTEAFF. The CDR3 DNA is TGCGCCAGCAGGTACACGGGGACAGCAGACACTGAAGCTTTCTTT. The whole variable domain, filled in from reference TRBV5-1 and TRBJ1-1, reads KAGVTQTPRYLIKTRGQQVTLSCSPISGHRSVSWYQQTPGQGLQFLFEYFSETQRNKGNFPGRFSGRQFSNSRSEMNVSTLELGDSALYLCASRYTGTADTEAFFGQGTRLTVV.